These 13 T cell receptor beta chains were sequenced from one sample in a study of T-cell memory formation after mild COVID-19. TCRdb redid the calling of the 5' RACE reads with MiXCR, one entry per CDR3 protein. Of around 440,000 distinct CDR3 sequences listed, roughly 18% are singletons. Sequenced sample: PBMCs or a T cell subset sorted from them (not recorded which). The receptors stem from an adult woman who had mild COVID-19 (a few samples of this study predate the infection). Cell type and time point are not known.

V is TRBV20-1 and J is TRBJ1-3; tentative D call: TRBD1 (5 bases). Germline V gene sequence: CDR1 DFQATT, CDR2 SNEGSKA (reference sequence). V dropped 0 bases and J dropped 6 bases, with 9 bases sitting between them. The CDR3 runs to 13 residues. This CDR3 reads CSAREGVSNTIYF. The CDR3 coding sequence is TGCAGTGCTAGAGAGGGGGTTTCAAACACCATATATTTT.

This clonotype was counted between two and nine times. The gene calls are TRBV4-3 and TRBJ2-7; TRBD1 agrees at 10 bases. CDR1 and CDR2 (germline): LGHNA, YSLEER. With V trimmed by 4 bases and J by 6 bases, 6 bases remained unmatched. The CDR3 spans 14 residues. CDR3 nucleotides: TGCGCCAGCAGCCCGGACAGGGGGAACGGCGAGCAGTACTTC. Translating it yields CASSPDRGNGEQYF.

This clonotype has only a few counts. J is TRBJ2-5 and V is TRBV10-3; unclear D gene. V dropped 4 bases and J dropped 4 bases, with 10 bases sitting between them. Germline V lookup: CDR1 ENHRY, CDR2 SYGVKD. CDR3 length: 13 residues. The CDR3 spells CAISAIGGETQYF. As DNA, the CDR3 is TGTGCCATCAGTGCTATCGGCGGAGAGACCCAGTACTTC.

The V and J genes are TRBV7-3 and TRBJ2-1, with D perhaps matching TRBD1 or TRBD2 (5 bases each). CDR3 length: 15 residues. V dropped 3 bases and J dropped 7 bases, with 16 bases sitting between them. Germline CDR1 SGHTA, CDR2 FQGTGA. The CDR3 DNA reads TGTGCCAGCAGCTTTGCTTTGAGGGACCTAAATGAGCAGTTCTTC. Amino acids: CASSFALRDLNEQFF.

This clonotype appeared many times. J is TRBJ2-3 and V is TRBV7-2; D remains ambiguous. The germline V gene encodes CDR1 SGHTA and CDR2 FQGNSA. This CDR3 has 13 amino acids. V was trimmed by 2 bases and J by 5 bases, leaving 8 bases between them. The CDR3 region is CASSLSGLDTQYF. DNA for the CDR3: TGTGCCAGCAGCTTATCCGGGTTAGATACGCAGTATTTT. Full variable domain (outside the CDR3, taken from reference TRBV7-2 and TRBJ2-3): GAGVSQSPSNKVTEKGKDVELRCDPISGHTALYWYRQSLGQGLEFLIYFQGNSAPDKSGLPSDRFSAERTGGSVSTLTIQRTQQEDSAVYLCASSLSGLDTQYFGPGTRLTVL.

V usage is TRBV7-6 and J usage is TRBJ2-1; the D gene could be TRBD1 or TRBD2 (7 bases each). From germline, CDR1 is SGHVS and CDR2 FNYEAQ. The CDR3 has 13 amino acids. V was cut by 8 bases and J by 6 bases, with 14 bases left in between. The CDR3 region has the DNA TGTGCCAGCCAAACAGGGGAGGGCAATGAGCAGTTCTTC. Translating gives CASQTGEGNEQFF. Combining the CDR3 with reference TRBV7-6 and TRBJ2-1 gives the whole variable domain GAGVSQSPRYKVTKRGQDVALRCDPISGHVSLYWYRQALGQGPEFLTYFNYEAQQDKSGLPNDRFSAERPEGSISTLTIQRTEQRDSAMYRCASQTGEGNEQFFGPGTRLTVL.

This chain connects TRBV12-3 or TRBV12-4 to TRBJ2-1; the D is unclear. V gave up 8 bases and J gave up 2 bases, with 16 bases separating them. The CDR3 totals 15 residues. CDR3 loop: CASGWGAQTYNEQFF. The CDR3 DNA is TGTGCCAGCGGCTGGGGTGCGCAGACCTACAATGAGCAGTTCTTC.

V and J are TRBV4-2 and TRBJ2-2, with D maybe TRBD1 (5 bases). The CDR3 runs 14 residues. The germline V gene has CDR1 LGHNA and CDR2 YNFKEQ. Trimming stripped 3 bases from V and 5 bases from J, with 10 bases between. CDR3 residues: CASSHRQNTGELFF. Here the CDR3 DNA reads TGTGCCAGCAGCCACCGACAGAATACCGGGGAGCTGTTTTTT.

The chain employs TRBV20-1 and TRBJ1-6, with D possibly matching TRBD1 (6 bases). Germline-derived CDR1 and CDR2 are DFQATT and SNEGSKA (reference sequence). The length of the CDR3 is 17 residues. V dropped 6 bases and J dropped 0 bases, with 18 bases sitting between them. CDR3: CSAVQGEPSSYNSPLHF. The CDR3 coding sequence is TGCAGTGCCGTACAGGGAGAACCCAGCTCCTATAATTCACCCCTCCACTTT.

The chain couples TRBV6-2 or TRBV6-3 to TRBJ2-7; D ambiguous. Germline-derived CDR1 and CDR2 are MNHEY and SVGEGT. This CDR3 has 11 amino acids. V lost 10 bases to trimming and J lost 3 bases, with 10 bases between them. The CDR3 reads CATTQSYEQYF. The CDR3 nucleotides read TGTGCCACCACACAGAGCTACGAGCAGTACTTC.

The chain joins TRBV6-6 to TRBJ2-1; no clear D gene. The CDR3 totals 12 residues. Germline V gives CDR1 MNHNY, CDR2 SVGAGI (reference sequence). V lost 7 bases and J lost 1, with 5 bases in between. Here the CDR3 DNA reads TGTGCCAGCACCCGTTCCTACAATGAGCAGTTCTTC. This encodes CASTRSYNEQFF.

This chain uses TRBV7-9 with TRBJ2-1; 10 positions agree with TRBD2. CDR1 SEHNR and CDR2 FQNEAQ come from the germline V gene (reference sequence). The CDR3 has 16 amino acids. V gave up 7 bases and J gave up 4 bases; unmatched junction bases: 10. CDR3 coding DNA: TGTGCCAGCATCCCAGCGGGAGGGCCGAGGTACAATGAGCAGTTCTTC. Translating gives CASIPAGGPRYNEQFF.

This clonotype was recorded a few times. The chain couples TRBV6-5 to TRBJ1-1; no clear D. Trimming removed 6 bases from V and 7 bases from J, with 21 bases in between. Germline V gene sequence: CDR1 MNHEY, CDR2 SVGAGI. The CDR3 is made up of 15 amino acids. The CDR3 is CASRLLYGRTNEAFF. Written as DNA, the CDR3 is TGTGCCAGCAGGCTCCTGTACGGACGAACAAATGAAGCTTTCTTT.